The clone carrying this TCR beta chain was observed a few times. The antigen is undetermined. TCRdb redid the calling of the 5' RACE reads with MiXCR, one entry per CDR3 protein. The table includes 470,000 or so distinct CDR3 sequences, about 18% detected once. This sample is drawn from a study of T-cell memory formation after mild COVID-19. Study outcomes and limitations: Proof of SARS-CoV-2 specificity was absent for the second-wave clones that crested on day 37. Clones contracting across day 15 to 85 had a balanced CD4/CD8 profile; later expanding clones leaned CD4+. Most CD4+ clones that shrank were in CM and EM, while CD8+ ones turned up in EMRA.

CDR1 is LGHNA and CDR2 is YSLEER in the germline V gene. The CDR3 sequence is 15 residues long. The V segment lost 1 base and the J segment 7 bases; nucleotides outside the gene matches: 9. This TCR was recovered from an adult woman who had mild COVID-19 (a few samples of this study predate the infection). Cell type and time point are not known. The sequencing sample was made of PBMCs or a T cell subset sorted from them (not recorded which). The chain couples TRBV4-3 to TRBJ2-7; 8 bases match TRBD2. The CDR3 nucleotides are TGCGCCAGCAGCCAAGTTTTAGCGGGATATGTTGAGCAGTACTTC. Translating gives CASSQVLAGYVEQYF.